This entry features one TCR beta chain sequence. This specimen belongs to a study of shared clonotypes between healthy human individuals. Over several immunoSEQ plates, each subset's genomic DNA was distributed in even portions. Method: immunoSEQ multiplex PCR; TCRdb's copy keeps in-frame clones and lacks some. The sample holds 980,000 or so clones, 76% seen once. V lost 8 bases and J lost 4, with 6 bases in between. The CDR3 has 12 residues. CDR1 and CDR2 from the germline V gene are SNHLY and FYNNEI. Input material: memory CD4+ T cells sorted from blood. Subset here: CD45RA-negative fraction. The genes are TRBV2 and TRBJ2-6; D is uncertain. The origin of this receptor is a man aged 18 to 29 in good health. CDR3: CASPTGANVLTF. For the CDR3, the DNA is TGTGCCAGCCCTACCGGGGCCAACGTCCTGACTTTC.